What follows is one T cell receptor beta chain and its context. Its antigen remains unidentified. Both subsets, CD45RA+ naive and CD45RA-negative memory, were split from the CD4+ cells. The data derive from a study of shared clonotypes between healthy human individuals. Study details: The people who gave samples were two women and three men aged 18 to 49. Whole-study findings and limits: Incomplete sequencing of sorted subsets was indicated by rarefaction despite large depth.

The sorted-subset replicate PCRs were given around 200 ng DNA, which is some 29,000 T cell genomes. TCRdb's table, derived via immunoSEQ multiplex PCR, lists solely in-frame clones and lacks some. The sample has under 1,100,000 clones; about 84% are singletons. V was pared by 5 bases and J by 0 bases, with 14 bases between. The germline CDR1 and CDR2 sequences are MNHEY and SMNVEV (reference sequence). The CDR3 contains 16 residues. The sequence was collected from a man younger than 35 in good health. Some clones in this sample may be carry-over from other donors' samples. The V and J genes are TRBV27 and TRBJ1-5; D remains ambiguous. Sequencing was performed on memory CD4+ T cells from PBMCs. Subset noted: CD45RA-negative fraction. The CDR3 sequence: CASSATQQYSNQPQHF. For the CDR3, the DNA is TGTGCCAGCAGTGCCACCCAACAGTATAGCAATCAGCCCCAGCATTTT.